Shown below are 21 T cell receptor beta chains from a single sample sequenced in a study of human T cells and chemical hapten exposure. Time point of the sample: pre-sensitization, week 0. Sample treatment: therapeutic diphenylcyclopropenone sensitization with weekly scalp DPC. MiXCR, applied by TCRdb to the RACE reads, yields one record per CDR3 protein. Counted here are more than 55,000 distinct CDR3 sequences, around 10% occurring once; the ten biggest clones make up around 10%. This sample comprised whole blood, obtained in connection with sensitization to the hapten diphenylcyclopropenone (DPC). The receptors originated from a man in his forties with alopecia areata. Some clones in this sample may be carry-over from other donors' samples.

In its sample, this clonotype was seen a few times. V is TRBV19 and J is TRBJ2-1; D is perhaps TRBD2 (6 bases). Germline values: CDR1 LNHDA, CDR2 SQIVND (reference sequence). V shed 4 bases and J shed 0 bases, with 13 bases lying between them. The length of the CDR3 is 16 residues. The CDR3 is CASSTGGSSSYNEQFF. The CDR3 nucleotides read TGTGCCAGTAGTACCGGGGGATCCAGCTCCTACAATGAGCAGTTCTTC.

This clonotype was seen at least ten times. The chain employs TRBV12-3 or TRBV12-4 and TRBJ1-1; D is possibly TRBD1 (5 bases). Trimming removed 3 bases at V and 1 base at J, with 6 bases between. The CDR3 extends over 13 amino acids. The CDR3 sequence is CASSFGGNTEAFF. CDR3 bases: TGTGCCAGCAGTTTCGGGGGGAACACTGAAGCTTTCTTT.

The V call is TRBV29-1, the J call TRBJ2-5, with TRBD2 identical over 8 bases. Germline trimming cut 4 bases from V and 2 bases from J; bases unmatched to any gene: 3. The CDR3 is 13 amino acids. Germline values: CDR1 SQVTM, CDR2 ANQGSEA. The CDR3 loop is CSVVTSGQETQYF. The CDR3 DNA reads TGCAGCGTTGTTACTAGCGGACAAGAGACCCAGTACTTC. The full variable domain, in which reference TRBV29-1 and TRBJ2-5 provide the parts outside the CDR3, is SAVISQKPSRDICQRGTSLTIQCQVDSQVTMMFWYRQQPGQSLTLIATANQGSEATYESGFVIDKFPISRPNLTFSTLTVSNMSPEDSSIYLCSVVTSGQETQYFGPGTRLLVL.

This chain uses TRBV11-3 with TRBJ1-1, with no clear D. This CDR3 contains 13 residues. The germline V and J ends were trimmed by 4 bases and 1 base, with 7 bases remaining between them. Germline-derived CDR1 and CDR2 are SGHNT and YENEEA. CDR3 bases: TGTGCCAGCAGCTCACGGAGGAACACTGAAGCTTTCTTT. Translated: CASSSRRNTEAFF.

This clonotype was detected many times. CDR3 sequence reads: CASSERGFNEQFF. CDR3 in DNA: TGTGCCAGCAGTGAAAGAGGGTTCAATGAGCAGTTCTTC. This sequence joins TRBV2 and TRBJ2-1; perhaps TRBD2 as D (5 bases). Germline assignment: CDR1 SNHLY and CDR2 FYNNEI. This CDR3 contains 13 residues. With 2 bases removed from V and 6 bases from J, the gap between germline ends came to 8 bases.

Regarding this clonotype: A much larger clonotype is one base distant, so this may be a read error. J is TRBJ2-1 and V is TRBV5-1, with 7 nucleotides matching TRBD2. Germline V CDR1 and CDR2: SGHRS, YFSETQ. This CDR3 spans 15 amino acids. The CDR3 DNA follows: TGCACCAGCAGCTTAGGCCTAGCGGACTACAATGAGCAGTTCTTC. It specifies CTSSLGLADYNEQFF.

In its sample, this clonotype was seen many times. V is TRBV27 and J is TRBJ2-2, with D possibly TRBD2 on 6 matching bases. The ends were cut back, 2 bases at V and 3 bases at J, with 16 bases in the middle. The germline CDR1 and CDR2 sequences are MNHEY and SMNVEV (reference sequence). The CDR3 contains 17 residues. CDR3 protein: CASSLNRDFHYTGELFF. The CDR3 DNA reads TGTGCCAGCAGTTTAAACCGGGACTTTCATTACACCGGGGAGCTGTTTTTT.

This clonotype has only a few counts. The rearrangement links TRBV5-5 to TRBJ2-5, with 9 bases aligning to TRBD1. V gave up 4 bases and J gave up 4 bases; unmatched junction bases: 2. CDR1 and CDR2 (germline): SGHKS, YYEKEE (reference sequence). This CDR3 contains 13 residues. CDR3 sequence: CASSRDRAETQYF. Here the CDR3 DNA reads TGTGCCAGCAGCAGGGACAGGGCAGAGACCCAGTACTTC.

This sequence joins TRBV10-3 and TRBJ2-5; 7 nucleotides align to TRBD1. Unmatched junction bases numbered 3, after V lost 3 bases and J lost 2 bases. The germline V gene encodes CDR1 ENHRY and CDR2 SYGVKD. This CDR3 has 14 residues. The CDR3 spells CAISERDSQETQYF. The CDR3 DNA is TGTGCCATCAGTGAAAGGGACAGTCAAGAGACCCAGTACTTC.

In this sample, this clonotype turned up a few times. V and J are TRBV7-8 and TRBJ2-5; 7 nucleotides match TRBD1. CDR3 length: 14 residues. The J segment lost 0 bases and the V segment lost 4 bases, leaving 2 bases of the junction unmatched. From germline, CDR1 is SGHVS and CDR2 FQNEAQ. CDR3 sequence: CASSSDRDQETQYF. The DNA for the CDR3 is TGTGCCAGCAGCTCCGACAGGGACCAAGAGACCCAGTACTTC.

This chain joins TRBV12-3 or TRBV12-4 and TRBJ2-1; TRBD1 is a possible D gene (6 bases). There are 15 residues in the CDR3. Trimming pared 2 bases from V and 15 bases from J, leaving 23 bases between. Here the CDR3 reads CASSLMQGSGRGLFF. The CDR3 DNA sequence: TGTGCCAGCAGTTTAATGCAGGGGTCTGGCCGTGGATTGTTCTTC.

This clonotype was seen repeatedly, ten times or more. V and J are TRBV3-1 and TRBJ2-2; 10 bases are a match to TRBD2. The length of the CDR3 is 17 residues. The V segment lost 1 base and the J segment 6 bases; nucleotides outside the gene matches: 8. Germline V lookup: CDR1 LGHDT, CDR2 YNNKEL (reference sequence). CDR3 in amino acids: CASSQGTSGDGAGELFF. The CDR3 nucleotides are TGTGCCAGCAGCCAAGGGACTAGCGGAGATGGCGCCGGGGAGCTGTTTTTT. The whole variable domain, filled in from reference TRBV3-1 and TRBJ2-2, reads DTAVSQTPKYLVTQMGNDKSIKCEQNLGHDTMYWYKQDSKKFLKIMFSYNNKELIINETVPNRFSPKSPDKAHLNLHINSLELGDSAVYFCASSQGTSGDGAGELFFGEGSRLTVL.

This clonotype was recorded a few times. The chain recombines TRBV5-1 with TRBJ2-1, with TRBD2 matching 7 bases. The trim removed 0 bases at V and 0 bases at J, leaving 0 bases unmatched. The CDR3 runs 15 residues. CDR1 and CDR2 (germline): SGHRS, YFSETQ. The CDR3 sequence is CASSLVAGSYNEQFF. DNA of the CDR3: TGCGCCAGCAGCTTGGTAGCGGGCTCCTACAATGAGCAGTTCTTC.

A few counts support this clonotype. The V call is TRBV12-3 or TRBV12-4, the J call TRBJ2-1, with TRBD1 identical over 7 bases. Unmatched junction bases numbered 13, after V lost 5 bases and J lost 12 bases. This CDR3 spans 14 amino acids. CDR3 in amino acids: CASSPGTASDVQFF. CDR3 nucleotides: TGTGCCAGCAGTCCCGGGACAGCCTCCGACGTGCAGTTCTTC.

The table lists this clonotype with many counts. The CDR3 spells CATRLRGNTEAFF. CDR3 sequence (DNA): TGTGCCACCAGGTTGCGGGGGAACACTGAAGCTTTCTTT. V usage is TRBV24-1 and J usage is TRBJ1-1; no clear D gene. Trimming pared 7 bases from V and 1 base from J, leaving 9 bases between. Germline-derived CDR1 and CDR2 are KGHDR and SFDVKD. The CDR3 totals 13 residues.

This clonotype is a singleton in its sample. The chain has TRBV12-5 and TRBJ2-4; 7 bases are shared with TRBD1. Germline CDR1 reads LGHNT; CDR2 reads FRNRAP. The CDR3 spans 15 residues. With 0 bases clipped from V and 7 bases from J, the junction kept 6 bases outside the gene matches. This CDR3 reads CASGLVQGVGNIQYF. The CDR3 DNA sequence: TGTGCTAGTGGTTTGGTCCAGGGGGTGGGGAACATTCAGTACTTC.

The table lists this clonotype with a few counts. The rearrangement links TRBV20-1 to TRBJ2-7; TRBD1 aligns across 8 bases. The junction had 6 bases not matched to a gene; V was cut back by 6 bases and J by 2 bases. CDR3 size: 13 residues. Per germline, CDR1 DFQATT and CDR2 SNEGSKA (reference sequence). For the CDR3, the DNA is TGCAGTGCCTCGGGACAGGCGGCCTACGAGCAGTACTTC. This encodes CSASGQAAYEQYF.

The gene calls are TRBV19 and TRBJ2-5, with TRBD1 matching 7 bases. The length of the CDR3 is 15 residues. Germline assignment: CDR1 LNHDA and CDR2 SQIVND (reference sequence). V was pared by 5 bases and J by 7 bases, with 13 bases of the junction left unmatched. The CDR3 reads CASSDWDSQIGTQYF. CDR3 bases: TGTGCCAGTAGTGATTGGGACAGCCAAATCGGGACCCAGTACTTC.

This clonotype was found a few times. The chain joins TRBV5-6 to TRBJ2-1, with TRBD2 as a possible D gene (5 bases). With 3 bases removed from V and 6 bases from J, the gap between germline ends came to 7 bases. This CDR3 is 12 amino acids long. Germline V gene lookup returns CDR1 SGHDT and CDR2 YYEEEE. The CDR3 reads CASSWRVNEQFF. As DNA, the CDR3 is TGTGCCAGCAGCTGGCGGGTCAATGAGCAGTTCTTC.

This clonotype showed up many times. The V call is TRBV15, the J call TRBJ2-3, with 9 bases that match TRBD1. Germline CDR1 reads LNHNV; CDR2 reads YYDKDF (reference sequence). CDR3 size: 17 residues. V shed 2 bases, J shed 0 bases, and the junction held 6 bases outside the gene matches. CDR3: CATSRPQGARSTDTQYF. The CDR3 DNA is TGTGCCACCAGCAGACCACAGGGGGCGCGGAGCACAGATACGCAGTATTTT. The whole variable domain, filled in from reference TRBV15 and TRBJ2-3, reads DAMVIQNPRYQVTQFGKPVTLSCSQTLNHNVMYWYQQKSSQAPKLLFHYYDKDFNNEADTPDNFQSRRPNTSFCFLDIRSPGLGDTAMYLCATSRPQGARSTDTQYFGPGTRLTVL.

V and J are TRBV7-9 and TRBJ2-1; tentative D call: TRBD2 (6 bases). V dropped 4 bases and J dropped 3 bases, with 13 bases sitting between them. The CDR3 loop spans 15 amino acids. Germline loops: CDR1 SEHNR, CDR2 FQNEAQ (reference sequence). The CDR3, as DNA: TGTGCCAGCAGCTCACCCCGGGGGAGCTACAATGAGCAGTTCTTC. As protein: CASSSPRGSYNEQFF. The full variable domain, in which reference TRBV7-9 and TRBJ2-1 provide the parts outside the CDR3, is DTGVSQNPRHKITKRGQNVTFRCDPISEHNRLYWYRQTLGQGPEFLTYFQNEAQLEKSRLLSDRFSAERPKGSFSTLEIQRTEQGDSAMYLCASSSPRGSYNEQFFGPGTRLTVL.